The 23 T cell receptor beta chains reported below all come from one sample, sequenced in a study of T cell changes during pregnancy in multiple sclerosis. Produced via immunoSEQ multiplex PCR; TCRdb's table is partial and in-frame only. The profile shows 25,000 to 35,000 clones, 85% to 90% of them singletons. The specimen was CD4+ T cells from peripheral blood mononuclear cells, collected in the second trimester of pregnancy. All receptors come from a female donor with multiple sclerosis, enrolled in a pregnancy study.

The DNA of the CDR3 is TGCGCCAGCAGCCAACAAGCCTTATCCTACAATGAGCAGTTCTTC. Its protein product is CASSQQALSYNEQFF. V usage is TRBV4-3 and J usage is TRBJ2-1, with no clear D. The V end lost 2 bases, the J end lost 1 base, and 9 bases lay between the germline ends. The CDR3 spans 15 residues. Per germline, CDR1 LGHNA and CDR2 YSLEER.

The rearrangement joins TRBV5-4 to TRBJ2-3, with D possibly being TRBD2 (6 bases). The V gene's germline CDR1 is SGHNT and CDR2 YYREEE (reference sequence). The CDR3 sequence is 14 residues long. Trimming left V 4 bases short and J 2 bases short, with 11 bases between. Written as DNA, the CDR3 is TGTGCCAGCAGCCCGGGACTCTCCACAGATACGCAGTATTTT. Residues: CASSPGLSTDTQYF.

The gene calls are TRBV5-6 and TRBJ2-6; 10 nucleotides line up with TRBD2. The germline V gene has CDR1 SGHDT and CDR2 YYEEEE. This CDR3 is 18 amino acids long. J was trimmed by 0 bases and V by 2 bases; bases with no gene match: 5. CDR3 loop: CASSFLAGASSGANVLTF. The CDR3, as DNA: TGTGCCAGCAGCTTCCTAGCGGGGGCCTCCTCTGGGGCCAACGTCCTGACTTTC. Full variable domain (remainder filled in from reference TRBV5-6 and TRBJ2-6): DAGVTQSPTHLIKTRGQQVTLRCSPKSGHDTVSWYQQALGQGPQFIFQYYEEEERQRGNFPDRFSGHQFPNYSSELNVNALLLGDSALYLCASSFLAGASSGANVLTFGAGSRLTVL.

V usage is TRBV5-4 and J usage is TRBJ1-4; perhaps TRBD1 as D (5 bases). The CDR3 is made up of 15 amino acids. The V end lost 4 bases, the J end lost 2 bases, and 12 bases lay between the germline ends. Per the germline V gene, CDR1 is SGHNT and CDR2 is YYREEE (reference sequence). The chain's CDR3 is CASSPGGTTNEKLFF. The CDR3 nucleotides read TGTGCCAGCAGCCCGGGGGGTACGACTAATGAAAAACTGTTTTTT.

V is TRBV2 and J is TRBJ2-1; 9 bases map to TRBD2. The germline V gene encodes CDR1 SNHLY and CDR2 FYNNEI. The length of the CDR3 is 16 residues. V was pared by 8 bases and J by 2 bases, with 10 bases of the junction left unmatched. The CDR3 protein is CASRGGGGSTYNEQFF. CDR3 sequence (DNA): TGTGCCAGCCGTGGCGGGGGGGGGAGCACCTACAATGAGCAGTTCTTC.

The V and J genes are TRBV29-1 and TRBJ2-5, with 10 bases aligning to TRBD1. V lost 6 bases and J lost 3; bases outside the gene matches: 1. Germline V gene lookup returns CDR1 SQVTM and CDR2 ANQGSEA. CDR3 size: 12 residues. CDR3 sequence: CSVGQGEETQYF. The CDR3 nucleotides read TGCAGCGTCGGACAGGGGGAAGAGACCCAGTACTTC.

This CDR3 is CASSPLIYSNQPQHF. The CDR3 DNA reads TGTGCCAGCAGCCCACTCATATATAGCAATCAGCCCCAGCATTTT. V usage is TRBV2 and J usage is TRBJ1-5; D not resolved. This CDR3 contains 15 residues. The V end lost 6 bases, the J end lost 0 bases, and 12 bases lay between the germline ends. Germline V gives CDR1 SNHLY, CDR2 FYNNEI.

The CDR3 sequence: CASSLGQGEGYTF. The CDR3 nucleotides read TGTGCCAGCAGCTTAGGGCAGGGTGAAGGCTACACCTTC. The genes are TRBV7-3 and TRBJ1-2; possibly TRBD1 for D (5 bases). The V end was cut by 2 bases, the J end by 8 bases, with 12 bases between. Per germline, CDR1 SGHTA and CDR2 FQGTGA. The CDR3 is made up of 13 amino acids. Filled out from reference TRBV7-3 and TRBJ1-2, the complete variable domain reads GAGVSQTPSNKVTEKGKYVELRCDPISGHTALYWYRQSLGQGPEFLIYFQGTGAADDSGLPNDRFFAVRPEGSVSTLKIQRTERGDSAVYLCASSLGQGEGYTFGSGTRLTVV.

The J gene is TRBJ1-2, the V gene TRBV6-6; D call uncertain. Per the germline V gene, CDR1 is MNHNY and CDR2 is SVGAGI (reference sequence). Trimming stripped 2 bases from V and 4 bases from J, with 17 bases between. The CDR3 is made up of 16 amino acids. The CDR3 protein is CASSYQRPEISYGYTF. CDR3 nucleotide sequence: TGTGCCAGCAGTTACCAGCGGCCCGAAATTTCCTATGGCTACACCTTC.

The chain couples TRBV9 to TRBJ2-3, with 8 bases that match TRBD2. The CDR3 has 14 residues. V lost 1 base, J lost 6 bases, and 4 bases stayed unmatched. CDR1 and CDR2 (germline): SGDLS, YYNGEE. The CDR3 sequence is CASSVTAGADTQYF. DNA of the CDR3: TGTGCCAGCAGCGTAACAGCGGGGGCCGATACGCAGTATTTT.

This chain connects TRBV7-2 to TRBJ1-2; 8 bases align to TRBD1. The V segment lost 4 bases and the J segment 8 bases; nucleotides outside the gene matches: 9. CDR1 is SGHTA, CDR2 FQGNSA, per germline. The CDR3 is 14 amino acids. The CDR3 DNA is TGTGCCAGCAGCTCACCTCTAACAGGGGGAGGCTACACCTTC. This sequence encodes CASSSPLTGGGYTF.

V gene TRBV19 combines with J gene TRBJ1-1, with a tentative D call TRBD1 (6 bases). The germline V gene encodes CDR1 LNHDA and CDR2 SQIVND (reference sequence). Trimming removed 4 bases from V and 5 bases from J, with 14 bases in between. The CDR3 runs 14 residues. CDR3 nucleotide sequence: TGTGCCAGTAGTACCCACAGGGTTGAGACTGAAGCTTTCTTT. Translated: CASSTHRVETEAFF.

The chain employs TRBV7-2 and TRBJ1-5, with D possibly matching TRBD1 (5 bases). The ends were cut back, 3 bases at V and 4 bases at J, with 7 bases in the middle. The CDR3 contains 13 residues. From germline, CDR1 is SGHTA and CDR2 FQGNSA. In DNA form, the CDR3 reads TGTGCCAGCAGCTTGACAGTTAATCAGCCCCAGCATTTT. Protein product: CASSLTVNQPQHF.

For this clone: The sample holds other DNA sequences that translate to the same CDR3. The chain uses TRBV18 and TRBJ2-2, with D tentatively TRBD2 (6 bases). The CDR3 has 15 residues. Germline CDR1 reads KGHSH; CDR2 reads LQKENI. Trimming left V 3 bases short and J 2 bases short, with 10 bases between. The CDR3 DNA is TGTGCCAGCTCACCGGGACTGACCAACACCGGGGAGCTGTTTTTT. Protein sequence: CASSPGLTNTGELFF.

The chain employs TRBV18 and TRBJ1-2; unclear D gene. The CDR3 loop spans 13 amino acids. Looked up from germline, CDR1 is KGHSH and CDR2 is LQKENI. Between the trimmed V and J ends, which lost 4 bases and 0 bases, there was a span of 6 bases. DNA for the CDR3: TGTGCCAGCTCACTGGACTCTAACTATGGCTACACCTTC. As protein: CASSLDSNYGYTF.

The chain uses TRBV10-3 and TRBJ1-1, with a weak D call TRBD1 (6 bases). The CDR3 is made up of 17 amino acids. The germline CDR1 and CDR2 sequences are ENHRY and SYGVKD. The ends were cut back, 3 bases at V and 1 base at J, with 18 bases in the middle. This chain's CDR3 is CAISDPTPDSWNTEAFF. In DNA form, the CDR3 reads TGTGCCATCAGTGATCCAACCCCGGACAGCTGGAACACTGAAGCTTTCTTT.

This chain joins TRBV28 and TRBJ2-1, with a tentative D call TRBD1 (6 bases). This CDR3 has 12 residues. Per the germline V gene, CDR1 is MDHEN and CDR2 is SYDVKM. The V and J ends lost 2 bases and 10 bases respectively, with 9 bases between them. The CDR3 sequence: CASSLPDREQFF. DNA of the CDR3: TGTGCCAGCAGTTTACCTGACAGGGAGCAGTTCTTC.

The chain carries TRBV15 and TRBJ1-5; D remains ambiguous. CDR3 size: 20 residues. Germline assignment: CDR1 LNHNV and CDR2 YYDKDF (reference sequence). V lost 9 bases, J lost 4 bases, and 34 bases lay in between. DNA for the CDR3: TGTGCCACTAGTCCAGAGGATATCTGGAGGCAAGGAGGAATAAATCAGCCCCAGCATTTT. Amino acids: CATSPEDIWRQGGINQPQHF.

The V call is TRBV2, the J call TRBJ2-5; 8 bases fit TRBD2. The germline V gene has CDR1 SNHLY and CDR2 FYNNEI. This CDR3 is built from 17 residues. V gave up 0 bases and J gave up 2 bases; unmatched junction bases: 8. CDR3 DNA: TGTGCCAGCAGTGAAGCGCCGGGCGGGGGGAGTCAAGAGACCCAGTACTTC. Translating it yields CASSEAPGGGSQETQYF.

V gene TRBV28 combines with J gene TRBJ1-6, with TRBD1 matching 9 bases. Germline V gives CDR1 MDHEN, CDR2 SYDVKM. Losses at the gene ends were 10 bases for V and 6 bases for J; bases not matched to a gene: 1. The CDR3 is 12 amino acids. This chain's CDR3 is CATQGANSPLHF. The DNA of the CDR3 is TGTGCCACACAGGGGGCTAATTCACCCCTCCACTTT.

This clone was detected only a few times. This sequence joins TRBV10-1 and TRBJ1-1; tentatively, D is TRBD1 (6 bases). CDR1 and CDR2 from the germline V gene are WNHNN and SYGVQD (reference sequence). The V gene lost 8 bases and the J gene lost 6 bases, with 16 bases spanning the gap. The CDR3 runs to 13 residues. The CDR3 sequence: CASPFPGGSEAFF. The CDR3 bases are TGCGCCAGCCCATTTCCGGGGGGCTCTGAAGCTTTCTTT.

V and J are TRBV29-1 and TRBJ2-2; weak D call: TRBD1 (5 bases). CDR1 SQVTM and CDR2 ANQGSEA come from the germline V gene. CDR3 length: 13 residues. Trimming removed 8 bases from V and 1 base from J, with 11 bases in between. As DNA, the CDR3 is TGCAGCTCCAGACAGAAGAACACCGGGGAGCTGTTTTTT. It translates to CSSRQKNTGELFF.

The chain couples TRBV2 to TRBJ1-5; D ambiguous. The V and J ends lost 7 bases and 0 bases respectively, with 7 bases between them. CDR1 and CDR2 from the germline V gene are SNHLY and FYNNEI. This CDR3 spans 13 amino acids. The CDR3 protein is CASMRDSNQPQHF. As DNA, the CDR3 is TGTGCCAGCATGAGGGATAGCAATCAGCCCCAGCATTTT. The full variable domain, completed using reference TRBV2 and TRBJ1-5, is EPEVTQTPSHQVTQMGQEVILRCVPISNHLYFYWYRQILGQKVEFLVSFYNNEISEKSEIFDDQFSVERPDGSNFTLKIRSTKLEDSAMYFCASMRDSNQPQHFGDGTRLSIL.